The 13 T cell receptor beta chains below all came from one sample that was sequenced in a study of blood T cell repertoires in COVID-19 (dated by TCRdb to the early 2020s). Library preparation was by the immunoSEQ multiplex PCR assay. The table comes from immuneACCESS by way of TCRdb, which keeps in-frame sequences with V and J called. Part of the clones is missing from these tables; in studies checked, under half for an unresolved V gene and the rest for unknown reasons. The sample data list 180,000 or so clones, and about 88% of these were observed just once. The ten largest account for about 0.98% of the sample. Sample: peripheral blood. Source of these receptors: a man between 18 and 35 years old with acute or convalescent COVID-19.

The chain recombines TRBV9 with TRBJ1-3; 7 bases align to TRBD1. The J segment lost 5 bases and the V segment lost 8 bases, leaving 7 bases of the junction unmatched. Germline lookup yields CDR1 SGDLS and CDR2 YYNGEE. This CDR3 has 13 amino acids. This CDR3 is CARRSTGRNTIYF. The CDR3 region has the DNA TGTGCCAGACGCTCGACAGGGAGAAACACCATATATTTT. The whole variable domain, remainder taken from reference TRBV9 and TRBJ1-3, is DSGVTQTPKHLITATGQRVTLRCSPRSGDLSVYWYQQSLDQGLQFLIQYYNGEERAKGNILERFSAQQFPDLHSELNLSSLELGDSALYFCARRSTGRNTIYFGEGSWLTVV.

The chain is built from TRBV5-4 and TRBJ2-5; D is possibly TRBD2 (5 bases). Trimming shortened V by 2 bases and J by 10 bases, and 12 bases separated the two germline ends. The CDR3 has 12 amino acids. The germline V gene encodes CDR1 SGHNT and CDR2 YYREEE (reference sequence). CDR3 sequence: CASSFGLKSQYF. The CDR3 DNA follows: TGTGCCAGCAGCTTTGGACTTAAGAGCCAGTACTTC.

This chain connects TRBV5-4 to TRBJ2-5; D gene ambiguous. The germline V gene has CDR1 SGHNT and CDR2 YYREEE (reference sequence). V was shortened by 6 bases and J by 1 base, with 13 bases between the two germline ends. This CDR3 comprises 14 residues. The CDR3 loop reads CASMVGQAQETQYF. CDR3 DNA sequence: TGTGCCAGCATGGTTGGGCAGGCCCAAGAGACCCAGTACTTC.

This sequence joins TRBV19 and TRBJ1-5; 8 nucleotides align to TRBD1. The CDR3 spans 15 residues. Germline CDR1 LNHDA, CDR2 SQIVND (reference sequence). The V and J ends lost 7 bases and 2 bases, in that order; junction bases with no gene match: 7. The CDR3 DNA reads TGTGCCAGTACAATACAGGGGGTTGGCAATCAGCCCCAGCATTTT. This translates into CASTIQGVGNQPQHF.

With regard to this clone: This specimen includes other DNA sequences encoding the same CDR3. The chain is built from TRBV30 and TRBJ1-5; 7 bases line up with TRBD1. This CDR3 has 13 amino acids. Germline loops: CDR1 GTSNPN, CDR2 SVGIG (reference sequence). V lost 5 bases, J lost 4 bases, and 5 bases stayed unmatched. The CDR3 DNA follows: TGTGCCTGGCGGGGACAGCGGAATCAGCCCCAGCATTTT. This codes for CAWRGQRNQPQHF.

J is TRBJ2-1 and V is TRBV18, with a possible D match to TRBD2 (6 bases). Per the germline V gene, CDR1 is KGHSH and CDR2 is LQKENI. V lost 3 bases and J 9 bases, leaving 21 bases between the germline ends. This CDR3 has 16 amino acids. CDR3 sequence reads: CASSPIPSTGEIEQFF. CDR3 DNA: TGTGCCAGCTCACCGATCCCTTCGACGGGGGAGATTGAGCAGTTCTTC.

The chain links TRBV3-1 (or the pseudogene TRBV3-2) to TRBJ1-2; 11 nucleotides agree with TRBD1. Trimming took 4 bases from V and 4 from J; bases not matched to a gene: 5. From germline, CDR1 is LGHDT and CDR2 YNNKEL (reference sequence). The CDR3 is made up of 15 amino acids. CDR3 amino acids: CASSPGQGATYGYTF. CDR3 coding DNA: TGTGCCAGCAGCCCTGGACAGGGGGCGACCTATGGCTACACCTTC.

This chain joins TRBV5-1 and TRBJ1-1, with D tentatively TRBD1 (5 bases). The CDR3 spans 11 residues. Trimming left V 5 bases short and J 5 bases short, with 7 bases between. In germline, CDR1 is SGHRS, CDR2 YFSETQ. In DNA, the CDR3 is TGCGCCAGCAGGGAGGGGACTGAAGCTTTCTTT. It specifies CASREGTEAFF.

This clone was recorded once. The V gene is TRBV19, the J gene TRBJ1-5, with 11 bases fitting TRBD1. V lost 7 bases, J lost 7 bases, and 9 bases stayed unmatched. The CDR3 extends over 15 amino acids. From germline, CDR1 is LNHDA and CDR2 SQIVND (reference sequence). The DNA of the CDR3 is TGTGCCAGTACAAGGACAGGGGGCGAGAGGCAGCCCCAGCATTTT. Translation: CASTRTGGERQPQHF.

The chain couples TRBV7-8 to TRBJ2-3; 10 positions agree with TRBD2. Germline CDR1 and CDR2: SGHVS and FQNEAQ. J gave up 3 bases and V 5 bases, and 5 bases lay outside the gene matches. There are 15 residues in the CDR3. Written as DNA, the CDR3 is TGTGCCAGCAGCCTCCTAGCGGGGGATACAGATACGCAGTATTTT. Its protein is CASSLLAGDTDTQYF.

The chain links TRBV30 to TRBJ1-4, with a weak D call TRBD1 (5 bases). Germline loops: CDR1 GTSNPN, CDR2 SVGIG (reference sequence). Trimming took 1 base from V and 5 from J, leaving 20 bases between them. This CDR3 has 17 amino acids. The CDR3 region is CAWSGGEGDYVNEKLFF. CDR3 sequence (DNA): TGTGCCTGGAGTGGGGGGGAAGGGGACTACGTAAATGAAAAACTGTTTTTT.

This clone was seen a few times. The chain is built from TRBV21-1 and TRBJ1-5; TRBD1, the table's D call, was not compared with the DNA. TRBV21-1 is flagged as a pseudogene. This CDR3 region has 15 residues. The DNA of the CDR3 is TGTGCCAGCACTTCCGAGGGGGTAATCAATCAGCCCCAGCATTTT. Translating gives CASTSEGVINQPQHF.

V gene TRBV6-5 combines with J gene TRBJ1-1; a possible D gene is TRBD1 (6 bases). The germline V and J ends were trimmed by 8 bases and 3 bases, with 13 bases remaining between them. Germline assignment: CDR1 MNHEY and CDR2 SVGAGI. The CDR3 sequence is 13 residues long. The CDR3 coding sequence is TGTGCCAGCGAGCAGGGGTTTCACACTGAAGCTTTCTTT. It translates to CASEQGFHTEAFF.